A single sample gave rise to the 27 T cell receptor beta chains below, sequenced in a study of cytomegalovirus exposure and HLA in healthy donors. The protocol was immunoSEQ multiplex PCR, while the TCRdb copy is restricted to in-frame clones and leaves out a portion. The sample carries 110,000 to 150,000 clones, over 90% recorded once. Sequencing was performed on PBMCs. The receptor source for this set is a man aged 18-30 years in good health and CMV-seropositive.

The V gene is TRBV2, the J gene TRBJ2-5, with 10 bases matching TRBD2. Germline V gene data show CDR1 as SNHLY and CDR2 as FYNNEI. This CDR3 has 15 amino acids. V trimming: 5 bases; J trimming: 4 bases; junction bases outside the gene matches: 7. The CDR3 sequence: CASSPYRLAGETQYF. DNA for the CDR3: TGTGCCAGCAGTCCGTACCGACTAGCGGGAGAGACCCAGTACTTC.

The J gene is TRBJ2-5, the V gene TRBV9; tentatively, D is TRBD1 (5 bases). V was cut by 3 bases and J by 4 bases, with 16 bases left in between. Germline assignment: CDR1 SGDLS and CDR2 YYNGEE. The CDR3 consists of 15 residues. CDR3 amino acids: CASSDSLSGLETQYF. In DNA, the CDR3 is TGTGCCAGCAGCGACTCCCTCTCAGGGCTAGAGACCCAGTACTTC. The whole variable domain, filled in from reference TRBV9 and TRBJ2-5, reads DSGVTQTPKHLITATGQRVTLRCSPRSGDLSVYWYQQSLDQGLQFLIQYYNGEERAKGNILERFSAQQFPDLHSELNLSSLELGDSALYFCASSDSLSGLETQYFGPGTRLLVL.

V usage is TRBV9 and J usage is TRBJ2-1; D possibly corresponds to TRBD2 (6 bases). CDR3 size: 15 residues. CDR1 and CDR2 from the germline V gene are SGDLS and YYNGEE. The V end lost 3 bases, the J end lost 9 bases, and 19 bases lay between the germline ends. The CDR3 loop reads CASSGGAGWGSEQFF. CDR3 sequence (DNA): TGTGCCAGCAGCGGTGGGGCGGGATGGGGCAGTGAGCAGTTCTTC.

The rearrangement joins TRBV28 to TRBJ2-7; no clear D gene. CDR1 is MDHEN, CDR2 SYDVKM, per germline. CDR3 length: 13 amino acids. V was pared by 6 bases and J by 3 bases, with 12 bases between. The chain's CDR3 is CASRGPNFYEQYF. The CDR3 bases are TGTGCCAGCAGGGGCCCAAACTTCTACGAGCAGTACTTC. The full variable domain, completed using reference TRBV28 and TRBJ2-7, is DVKVTQSSRYLVKRTGEKVFLECVQDMDHENMFWYRQDPGLGLRLIYFSYDVKMKEKGDIPEGYSVSREKKERFSLILESASTNQTSMYLCASRGPNFYEQYFGPGTRLTVT.

This clone is a singleton in its sample. The chain combines TRBV4-1 with TRBJ2-1, with 9 bases that match TRBD1. The germline CDR1 and CDR2 sequences are MGHRA and YSYEKL. This CDR3 region has 18 residues. V trimming: 2 bases; J trimming: 7 bases; junction bases outside the gene matches: 15. The chain's CDR3 is CASSQFKEGQGVKNEQFF. CDR3 in DNA: TGCGCCAGCAGCCAATTCAAGGAGGGACAGGGTGTTAAAAATGAGCAGTTCTTC.

The chain uses TRBV5-4 and TRBJ1-2; D gene unclear. V was pared by 4 bases and J by 7 bases, with 17 bases between. The CDR3 consists of 14 residues. CDR1 SGHNT and CDR2 YYREEE come from the germline V gene (reference sequence). As DNA, the CDR3 is TGTGCCAGCAGCGCCAGGCAGTGGTCGGCTGGCTACACCTTC. Residues: CASSARQWSAGYTF.

This chain links TRBV15 with TRBJ2-6; possible D gene TRBD2, 5 bases. V lost 5 bases to trimming and J lost 4 bases, with 15 bases between them. Germline CDR1 LNHNV, CDR2 YYDKDF (reference sequence). The CDR3 runs to 16 residues. Here the CDR3 reads CATSPRTGIGANVLTF. CDR3 in DNA: TGTGCCACCAGCCCTAGGACGGGGATCGGGGCCAACGTCCTGACTTTC.

This clone has a handful of counts. J is TRBJ2-7 and V is TRBV7-9; 8 bases are a match to TRBD1. This CDR3 contains 13 residues. Germline V gene data show CDR1 as SEHNR and CDR2 as FQNEAQ (reference sequence). J gave up 6 bases and V 6 bases, and 7 bases lay outside the gene matches. The CDR3 DNA sequence: TGTGCCAGCAGAAGACAGGGGTTGGGCGAGCAGTACTTC. The encoded protein is CASRRQGLGEQYF.

V gene TRBV4-1 combines with J gene TRBJ1-3; possibly TRBD1 for D (5 bases). Germline assignment: CDR1 MGHRA and CDR2 YSYEKL. V was shortened by 5 bases and J by 2 bases, with 22 bases between the two germline ends. The CDR3 covers 18 residues. CDR3 loop: CASSDTGGYQGPGNTIYF. The DNA for the CDR3 is TGCGCCAGCAGCGACACGGGGGGGTATCAGGGTCCTGGAAACACCATATATTTT.

V gene TRBV5-1 combines with J gene TRBJ1-3; 7 bases map to TRBD1. The CDR3 spans 16 residues. CDR1 is SGHRS, CDR2 YFSETQ, per germline. With 0 bases clipped from V and 4 bases from J, the junction kept 7 bases outside the gene matches. CDR3 loop: CASSLAGTVNGNTIYF. The CDR3 region has the DNA TGCGCCAGCAGCTTGGCCGGGACAGTCAACGGAAACACCATATATTTT.

The chain has TRBV2 and TRBJ2-1, with D perhaps matching TRBD2 (6 bases). The CDR3 is 12 amino acids. Trimming cost V 6 bases and J 7 bases, with 10 bases left between them. Germline V CDR1 and CDR2: SNHLY, FYNNEI. The CDR3 protein is CASRGGGNEQFF. CDR3 sequence (DNA): TGTGCCAGCAGGGGTGGGGGGAATGAGCAGTTCTTC.

This chain links TRBV10-3 with TRBJ1-2; no clear D gene. CDR3 length equals 12 residues. The V and J ends lost 8 bases and 3 bases respectively, with 10 bases between them. The germline V gene encodes CDR1 ENHRY and CDR2 SYGVKD. CDR3 sequence: CAIAGMDYGYTF. CDR3 nucleotide sequence: TGTGCCATCGCCGGGATGGACTATGGCTACACCTTC.

The J gene is TRBJ1-5, the V gene TRBV18, with a possible D match to TRBD1 (6 bases). Germline assignment: CDR1 KGHSH and CDR2 LQKENI. V lost 4 bases to trimming and J lost 3 bases, with 10 bases between them. The CDR3 loop spans 14 amino acids. The CDR3 coding sequence is TGTGCCAGCTCACGCGACAGGTACAATCAGCCCCAGCATTTT. Protein product: CASSRDRYNQPQHF.

The chain uses TRBV19 and TRBJ1-5; tentative D call: TRBD1 (6 bases). Trimming took off 6 bases at V and 1 base at J, with 10 bases between the two ends. Germline CDR1 and CDR2: LNHDA and SQIVND (reference sequence). The CDR3 totals 14 residues. Written as DNA, the CDR3 is TGTGCCAGTAGGCTAACAGGGAGCAATCAGCCCCAGCATTTT. This gives the protein CASRLTGSNQPQHF. Combining the CDR3 with reference TRBV19 and TRBJ1-5 gives the whole variable domain DGGITQSPKYLFRKEGQNVTLSCEQNLNHDAMYWYRQDPGQGLRLIYYSQIVNDFQKGDIAEGYSVSREKKESFPLTVTSAQKNPTAFYLCASRLTGSNQPQHFGDGTRLSIL.

The J gene is TRBJ2-1, the V gene TRBV4-2, with D maybe TRBD1 (9 bases). The CDR3 consists of 20 residues. From germline, CDR1 is LGHNA and CDR2 YNFKEQ. Between the trimmed V and J ends, which lost 1 base and 8 bases, there was a span of 30 bases. CDR3 DNA: TGTGCCAGCAGCCAAGGGGACAGGGCAGGGGGCTTTAGCGGGGTCGATGAGCAGTTCTTC. Protein: CASSQGDRAGGFSGVDEQFF.

J is TRBJ2-7 and V is TRBV7-6; a possible D gene is TRBD2 (6 bases). Trimming removed 2 bases from V and 4 bases from J, with 24 bases in between. CDR1 SGHVS and CDR2 FNYEAQ come from the germline V gene. There are 18 residues in the CDR3. The DNA for the CDR3 is TGTGCCAGCAGCTTATCACGATTCGAGGAGGGTAACCCGTACGAGCAGTACTTC. Amino acids: CASSLSRFEEGNPYEQYF.

The V call is TRBV7-9, the J call TRBJ2-2, with no clear D. This CDR3 has 13 residues. Trimming removed 4 bases at V and 4 bases at J, with 7 bases between. Germline lookup yields CDR1 SEHNR and CDR2 FQNEAQ (reference sequence). As DNA, the CDR3 is TGTGCCAGCAGCTACAGTCCCACCGGGGAGCTGTTTTTT. It yields the protein CASSYSPTGELFF.

V usage is TRBV2 and J usage is TRBJ2-5; 7 nucleotides line up with TRBD2. Losses at the gene ends were 6 bases for V and 2 bases for J; bases not matched to a gene: 9. Germline V gene sequence: CDR1 SNHLY, CDR2 FYNNEI. The CDR3 consists of 15 residues. The CDR3 protein is CASRLTSGGQETQYF. CDR3 DNA sequence: TGTGCCAGCAGACTCACCTCCGGGGGGCAAGAGACCCAGTACTTC.

The V gene is TRBV5-5, the J gene TRBJ1-2, with D maybe TRBD1 (5 bases). The V end was cut by 4 bases, the J end by 4 bases, with 11 bases between. Germline V CDR1 and CDR2: SGHKS, YYEKEE (reference sequence). This CDR3 has 13 amino acids. CDR3 amino acids: CASSHGTGYGYTF. CDR3 bases: TGTGCCAGCAGCCATGGGACTGGCTATGGCTACACCTTC.

The chain employs TRBV9 and TRBJ2-3; 15 bases are shared with TRBD2. CDR1 SGDLS and CDR2 YYNGEE come from the germline V gene. The CDR3 loop spans 17 amino acids. The trim removed 3 bases at V and 7 bases at J, leaving 9 bases unmatched. In DNA, the CDR3 is TGTGCCAGCAGCGCGCTACGGACTAGCGGGAGGGCAAATACGCAGTATTTT. It translates to CASSALRTSGRANTQYF.

CDR3 coding DNA: TGTGCCAGCAGTCCGACTAGATGGGAGGGCCCAGATACGCAGTATTTT. The encoded protein is CASSPTRWEGPDTQYF. This sequence joins TRBV27 and TRBJ2-3; 7 nucleotides match TRBD2. Germline lookup yields CDR1 MNHEY and CDR2 SMNVEV (reference sequence). The CDR3 extends over 16 amino acids. Trimming took 5 bases from V and 4 from J; bases not matched to a gene: 12.

The chain combines TRBV15 with TRBJ2-5; possibly TRBD1 for D (6 bases). The CDR3 runs 15 residues. CDR1 LNHNV and CDR2 YYDKDF come from the germline V gene (reference sequence). Trimming shortened V by 5 bases and J by 1 base, and 14 bases separated the two germline ends. The CDR3 DNA is TGTGCCACCAGCTTGAGGACAGCCAGCCAAGAGACCCAGTACTTC. It encodes CATSLRTASQETQYF.

V usage is TRBV28 and J usage is TRBJ2-1, with TRBD2 matching 7 bases. The ends lost 3 bases at V and 7 bases at J; junction bases unmatched: 6. The CDR3 is 14 residues long. Germline V gene sequence: CDR1 MDHEN, CDR2 SYDVKM. The CDR3 spells CASSLVLAENEQFF. The CDR3 DNA is TGTGCCAGCAGTTTGGTGCTAGCGGAAAATGAGCAGTTCTTC.

The chain carries TRBV10-2 and TRBJ2-1, with 10 bases fitting TRBD1. The J segment lost 7 bases and the V segment lost 10 bases, leaving 7 bases of the junction unmatched. The CDR3 covers 13 residues. CDR1 and CDR2 (germline): WSHSY, SAAADI. CDR3 bases: TGCGCCACCCGGGACAGGGGCTATAATGAGCAGTTCTTC. This gives the protein CATRDRGYNEQFF.

The chain carries TRBV7-2 and TRBJ2-2, with D maybe TRBD1 (5 bases). Germline CDR1 SGHTA, CDR2 FQGNSA. V lost 1 base and J lost 0, with 6 bases in between. This CDR3 contains 15 residues. DNA of the CDR3: TGTGCCAGCAGCTTAGAGACAGCGAACACCGGGGAGCTGTTTTTT. It specifies CASSLETANTGELFF.

The chain employs TRBV6-1 and TRBJ2-1; weak D call: TRBD2 (6 bases). The V gene's germline CDR1 is MNHNS and CDR2 SASEGT. This CDR3 contains 15 residues. V was cut by 6 bases and J by 2 bases, with 14 bases left in between. The DNA for the CDR3 is TGTGCCAGCAGCCAGCGGGTGGGGGCCTACAATGAGCAGTTCTTC. It translates to CASSQRVGAYNEQFF.

The chain joins TRBV4-1 to TRBJ1-3; D gene uncertain. Germline-derived CDR1 and CDR2 are MGHRA and YSYEKL. V was pared by 0 bases and J by 0 bases, with 6 bases between. The CDR3 extends over 15 amino acids. Written as DNA, the CDR3 is TGCGCCAGCAGCCAAGATCGGGGCTCTGGAAACACCATATATTTT. It encodes CASSQDRGSGNTIYF.